This T cell receptor (beta chain) was sequenced for a study of blood T cell repertoires in COVID-19 (dated by TCRdb to the early 2020s). With regard to the full study: Samples from collaborators originated in the United States, Italy and Spain and spanned both the acute and convalescent phases of COVID-19. The prospective study material was composed of cDNA or gDNA derived from T cells, B-cell-depleted T cells, or PBMCs. Subjects who had been exposed to COVID-19, were actively infected with it, or had recovered from it provided the deeply sampled blood TCRbeta repertoires that made up the dataset. The repertoires were released in a freely available public database meant as a resource for research on the immune response to SARS-CoV-2. The samples were drawn from two sources: the first 160 participants of the ongoing ImmuneRACE study, and about 1,300 subjects contributed by 6 global collaborators. A de-identified subject ID, COVID-19 status, age in years and sex were almost always included in the sample metadata. Where available, HLA class I and class II types were obtained from metadata supplied by the sample provider rather than from assay-based typing. The paper as a whole reports these results and caveats: The quantity of clinical and demographic metadata differed by source and by participant and was supplied without curation.

Samples from volunteer blood donors who had recovered from COVID-19 were contributed by a second Seattle source. Whole blood was collected in K2EDTA tubes by collaborating institutions according to the institutions' own protocols. Collaborator samples were shipped for TCRbeta analysis as frozen whole blood, isolated PBMCs, or DNA extracted from either sample type. TCRbeta CDR3 regions were amplified from genomic DNA by means of the immunoSEQ Assay, a bias-controlled multiplex PCR. The study's own analysis went as follows. The number of nucleated cells in each sample was estimated by amplification of reference gene primers within the assay. Sequence reads were collapsed and filtered to measure the absolute abundance of every unique TCRbeta CDR3 rearrangement. For each sample, productive Simpson clonality was calculated by taking the square root of Simpson's diversity index across productive rearrangements. TCRdb provides this immuneACCESS table in a form limited to in-frame rearrangements. Some clones are lacking; in checked studies, under half of them reflect an unresolved V gene, and why the rest are absent is not known. V and J calls and clone size come straight from that table; D and trimming were deduced from the DNA. Counted in this sample were a few hundred thousand clones; around 84% of them appeared once. The ten largest account for 2.5% to 3.5% of the sample.

For this clone: The antigen it recognizes is unknown. The record has no base qualities; no much larger clone is one base away.

From its cysteine to its phenylalanine, the CDR3 spans 15 amino acids. The read is trimmed to its CDR3 DNA, 45 bases read in frame from base 1. V is cut by 4 bases and J by 4 bases, and the space between the germline ends is 16 bases. CDR1 is given as MGHRA and CDR2 as YSYEKL, both from the germline V gene. This TCR was recovered from a man between 45 and 60 years old who had recovered from COVID-19. Sequenced: peripheral blood. The sequence links TRBV4-1 to TRBJ1-2, with the D gene call left open. The encoded CDR3 is CASSLAESSSYGYTF. The nucleotide sequence is given as TGCGCCAGCAGCCTCGCAGAGTCCTCTAGCTATGGCTACACCTTC.